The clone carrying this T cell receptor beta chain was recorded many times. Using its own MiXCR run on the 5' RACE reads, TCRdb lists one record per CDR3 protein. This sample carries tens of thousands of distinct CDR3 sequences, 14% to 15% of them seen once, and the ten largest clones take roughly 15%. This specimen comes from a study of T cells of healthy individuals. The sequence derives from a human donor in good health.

CDR3 nucleotide sequence: TGCGCCAGCAGCTTACCGGGACTAGCGGCAGCAGATACGCAGTATTTT. It translates to CASSLPGLAAADTQYF. The chain has TRBV5-1 and TRBJ2-3, with TRBD2 identical over 11 bases. This CDR3 region has 16 residues. The germline gives CDR1 SGHRS, CDR2 YFSETQ. Trimming at V came to 2 bases and at J to 4 bases, leaving 6 bases not matched to a gene.